One and the same sample provided the 23 T cell receptor beta chains below, sequenced in a study of cytomegalovirus exposure and HLA in healthy donors. The primer mix had 60 Vbeta and 13 Jbeta primers. Sequencing was performed with immunoSEQ multiplex PCR; in TCRdb, only in-frame clones are kept and a portion is missing. In the table there are 65,000 to 80,000 clones, roughly three quarters of which are singletons. Sequencing was performed on PBMCs. The receptor set was obtained from a middle-aged woman in good health and CMV-seropositive.

This chain connects TRBV30 to TRBJ2-3, with TRBD2 matching 12 bases. With V trimmed by 3 bases and J by 6 bases, 4 bases remained unmatched. Per the germline V gene, CDR1 is GTSNPN and CDR2 is SVGIG (reference sequence). CDR3 length: 14 amino acids. CDR3 sequence (DNA): TGTGCCTGGAGACTAGCGGGGGGATCTGATACGCAGTATTTT. It translates to CAWRLAGGSDTQYF.

The table lists this clone with a few counts. The genes are TRBV5-6 and TRBJ2-5, with a weak D call TRBD2 (7 bases). V lost 1 base, J lost 5 bases, and 12 bases lay in between. This CDR3 is 14 amino acids long. CDR1 is SGHDT and CDR2 is YYEEEE in the germline V gene. The CDR3 loop is CASSLKQGGETQYF. CDR3 nucleotides: TGTGCCAGCAGCTTGAAACAGGGAGGGGAGACCCAGTACTTC.

V is TRBV6-5 and J is TRBJ1-2, with a tentative D call TRBD1 (5 bases). The CDR3 is made up of 15 amino acids. The V end lost 2 bases, the J end lost 3 bases, and 13 bases lay between the germline ends. Germline CDR1 and CDR2: MNHEY and SVGAGI. This CDR3 reads CASSYGMGGHYGYTF. CDR3 in DNA: TGTGCCAGCAGTTACGGTATGGGGGGACACTATGGCTACACCTTC.

V usage is TRBV10-3 and J usage is TRBJ1-1; 11 bases match TRBD1. CDR1 ENHRY and CDR2 SYGVKD come from the germline V gene. CDR3 size: 13 residues. V was pared by 6 bases and J by 4 bases, with 1 base of the junction left unmatched. The CDR3 spells CAIRGTGGTEAFF. CDR3 nucleotides: TGTGCCATCAGAGGGACAGGGGGCACTGAAGCTTTCTTT.

In its sample, this clone was seen a few times. The chain recombines TRBV6-1 with TRBJ1-5; D is unresolved. This CDR3 is built from 14 residues. From germline, CDR1 is MNHNS and CDR2 SASEGT. Trimming cost V 4 bases and J 0 bases, with 7 bases left between them. CDR3: CASSASGSNQPQHF. CDR3 sequence (DNA): TGTGCCAGCAGTGCCAGTGGTAGCAATCAGCCCCAGCATTTT.

For this clone: One junction end does not reproduce the germline sequence, and a read error may be involved. This chain connects TRBV28 to TRBJ1-2, with unresolved D. The CDR3 consists of 12 residues. The germline V gene encodes CDR1 MDHEN and CDR2 SYDVKM. In DNA form, the CDR3 reads TGTGCCAGCAGACTTCCTAAATATGGCTACACCTTC. Its protein product is CASRLPKYGYTF.

J is TRBJ2-7 and V is TRBV29-1, with D perhaps matching TRBD2 (5 bases). The J call may be wrong; the DNA end is better matched by TRBJ2-5. Germline V gene data show CDR1 as SQVTM and CDR2 as ANQGSEA. This CDR3 region has 16 residues. The CDR3 spells CSVEDITTAARETQYF. The CDR3 DNA follows: TGCAGCGTTGAAGACATAACAACAGCGGCGAGGGAGACCCAGTACTTC.

V is TRBV5-1 and J is TRBJ1-1; unclear D gene. The CDR3 is 13 amino acids. From germline, CDR1 is SGHRS and CDR2 YFSETQ. The ends were cut back, 0 bases at V and 6 bases at J, with 9 bases in the middle. Written as DNA, the CDR3 is TGCGCCAGCAGCTTGGGTGCCACTTCTGAAGCTTTCTTT. As protein: CASSLGATSEAFF.

The V call is TRBV6-5, the J call TRBJ1-5; D perhaps matches TRBD1 (5 bases). This CDR3 has 14 residues. V was shortened by 6 bases and J by 2 bases, with 11 bases between the two germline ends. Germline values: CDR1 MNHEY, CDR2 SVGAGI. In DNA, the CDR3 is TGTGCCAGCAGAAGGGGTACGGGCAATCAGCCCCAGCATTTT. It codes for CASRRGTGNQPQHF.

V is TRBV30 and J is TRBJ1-4, with a possible D match to TRBD1 (5 bases). Deletions cut 3 bases from V and 2 bases from J, with 10 bases between. This CDR3 spans 14 amino acids. Germline CDR1 GTSNPN, CDR2 SVGIG (reference sequence). CDR3 nucleotides: TGTGCCTGGAGGCAGGGAAGCACTAATGAAAAACTGTTTTTT. Encoded protein: CAWRQGSTNEKLFF.

In nucleotides, the CDR3 is TGTGCCAGCAGATCTTCCGGGACTAGCGAGTACTTC. This translates into CASRSSGTSEYF. The gene calls are TRBV27 and TRBJ2-5; 10 nucleotides align to TRBD2. Germline assignment: CDR1 MNHEY and CDR2 SMNVEV (reference sequence). V shed 6 bases, J shed 12 bases, and the junction held 7 bases outside the gene matches. The CDR3 contains 12 residues.

The gene calls are TRBV27 and TRBJ2-7; possibly TRBD1 for D (6 bases). Germline lookup yields CDR1 MNHEY and CDR2 SMNVEV (reference sequence). The CDR3 runs 11 residues. V shed 5 bases and J shed 6 bases, with 8 bases lying between them. The CDR3 region is CASSRGGEQYF. CDR3 coding DNA: TGTGCCAGCAGTCGAGGGGGCGAGCAGTACTTC.

The chain joins TRBV7-2 to TRBJ2-5, with 8 bases fitting TRBD1. Germline trimming cut 1 base from V and 5 bases from J; bases unmatched to any gene: 9. The CDR3 spans 16 residues. The V gene's germline CDR1 is SGHTA and CDR2 FQGNSA. CDR3 nucleotides: TGTGCCAGCAGCTTAGGATTGACAGGGGATCTGGAGACCCAGTACTTC. It codes for CASSLGLTGDLETQYF.

The chain recombines TRBV5-6 with TRBJ2-5; weak D call: TRBD2 (6 bases). The J call may be faulty, since TRBJ2-7 better matches the DNA end. The CDR3 is 15 amino acids. Germline V gives CDR1 SGHDT, CDR2 YYEEEE. DNA of the CDR3: TGTGCCAGCAGCTTGGCAGGCGGGAATCTCTACGAGCAGTACTTC. Protein sequence: CASSLAGGNLYEQYF.

V and J are TRBV6-1 and TRBJ2-6; perhaps TRBD1 as D (6 bases). Germline V gene sequence: CDR1 MNHNS, CDR2 SASEGT. Trimming shortened V by 4 bases and J by 0 bases, and 16 bases separated the two germline ends. The CDR3 contains 18 residues. CDR3 nucleotide sequence: TGTGCCAGCAGTGGATCACCGGACAGACCCTCTGGGGCCAACGTCCTGACTTTC. Protein product: CASSGSPDRPSGANVLTF.

CDR3 coding DNA: TGTGCCAGCAGCTTCGGACAAAGTTGGGTGAACACTGAAGCTTTCTTT. Amino acid sequence: CASSFGQSWVNTEAFF. The V gene is TRBV5-6, the J gene TRBJ1-1; D is possibly TRBD1 (5 bases). The V and J ends lost 2 bases and 0 bases respectively, with 14 bases between them. CDR3 length: 16 amino acids. Germline V gene sequence: CDR1 SGHDT, CDR2 YYEEEE.

This chain uses TRBV27 with TRBJ2-6; D gene unclear. The length of the CDR3 is 15 residues. Germline V gene sequence: CDR1 MNHEY, CDR2 SMNVEV (reference sequence). With 5 bases removed from V and 4 bases from J, the gap between germline ends came to 12 bases. As DNA, the CDR3 is TGTGCCAGCAGTCCCTCCTCACTCGGGGCCAACGTCCTGACTTTC. Encoded protein: CASSPSSLGANVLTF.

The genes are TRBV30 and TRBJ1-2; 10 nucleotides agree with TRBD1. V trimming: 8 bases; J trimming: 4 bases; junction bases outside the gene matches: 4. This CDR3 region has 12 residues. Germline V gives CDR1 GTSNPN, CDR2 SVGIG (reference sequence). The chain's CDR3 is CAGQGVTYGYTF. CDR3 bases: TGTGCCGGACAGGGGGTGACCTATGGCTACACCTTC.

V usage is TRBV2 and J usage is TRBJ1-5, with 7 positions matching TRBD1. CDR1 is SNHLY and CDR2 is FYNNEI in the germline V gene. There are 13 residues in the CDR3. V shed 4 bases, J shed 7 bases, and the junction held 4 bases outside the gene matches. CDR3 DNA: TGTGCCAGCAGTGGCCAGGGGGGACAGCCCCAGCATTTT. Protein sequence: CASSGQGGQPQHF.

The rearrangement joins TRBV6-4 to TRBJ2-2; a weak D match, TRBD2 (6 bases). Deletions cut 7 bases from V and 0 bases from J, with 15 bases between. Germline V gene data show CDR1 as MRHNA and CDR2 as SNTAGT. This CDR3 has 16 amino acids. Here the CDR3 DNA reads TGTGCCAGCACTGGACTAAGTAGAGCGAACACCGGGGAGCTGTTTTTT. Its translation is CASTGLSRANTGELFF.

The chain combines TRBV19 with TRBJ1-5; tentative D call: TRBD1 (6 bases). V shed 5 bases and J shed 6 bases, with 17 bases lying between them. The CDR3 has 15 residues. Germline V lookup: CDR1 LNHDA, CDR2 SQIVND (reference sequence). CDR3 amino acids: CASSSSGGGGQPQHF. The CDR3 DNA follows: TGTGCCAGTAGTTCTTCGGGGGGAGGGGGTCAGCCCCAGCATTTT.

This clone was counted once. The chain carries TRBV5-1 and TRBJ1-1, with 8 bases matching TRBD1. Germline CDR1 is SGHRS and CDR2 is YFSETQ. CDR3 size: 15 residues. V shed 1 base, J shed 4 bases, and the junction held 6 bases outside the gene matches. Here the CDR3 DNA reads TGCGCCAGCAGCTTGAGGGCGACAGGGGTCACTGAAGCTTTCTTT. Its protein product is CASSLRATGVTEAFF. The whole variable domain, remainder taken from reference TRBV5-1 and TRBJ1-1, is KAGVTQTPRYLIKTRGQQVTLSCSPISGHRSVSWYQQTPGQGLQFLFEYFSETQRNKGNFPGRFSGRQFSNSRSEMNVSTLELGDSALYLCASSLRATGVTEAFFGQGTRLTVV.

This chain joins TRBV5-1 and TRBJ2-1; TRBD1 matches 9 bases. Unmatched junction bases numbered 9, after V lost 4 bases and J lost 7 bases. The CDR3 loop spans 15 amino acids. The V gene's germline CDR1 is SGHRS and CDR2 YFSETQ. CDR3 sequence: CASSPEQGAVNEQFF. The CDR3 DNA is TGCGCCAGCAGCCCTGAACAGGGGGCGGTTAATGAGCAGTTCTTC.